This T cell receptor beta chain is drawn from a study of post-analysis software for immune sequencing data. Study-level background: Recorded disease courses covered relapsing-remitting, secondary progressive and progressive-relapsing multiple sclerosis. Some patients had no subtype annotation. Whole-study findings and limits: Comparison with controls showed significantly lower normalized Chao1 diversity in multiple sclerosis patients. Included in a set of about 5 TRBV segments more frequent in patients than controls were TRBV5-6, TRBV5-1 and TRBV20-1. F measure clustering grouped samples strongly by preparation batch.

In the case of this clonotype: The antigen remains unidentified.

TCR beta cDNA libraries included unique molecular identifiers. T cells numbering about 0.85 to 11 million yielded cDNA molecules that totaled roughly 500,000. TCRdb redid the calling of the PCR reads with MiXCR, one entry per CDR3 protein. The table shows roughly 540,000 distinct CDR3 sequences, with around 31% occurring only once. Germline V gene sequence: CDR1 DFQATT, CDR2 SNEGSKA (reference sequence). Trimming stripped 3 bases from V and 5 bases from J, with 5 bases between. This CDR3 is 10 amino acids long. The material sequenced was blood. The receptor's source is a girl younger than 18 with multiple sclerosis. The chain has TRBV20-1 and TRBJ2-7, with unresolved D. The CDR3: CSASQDEQYF. CDR3 DNA sequence: TGCAGTGCTAGCCAGGACGAGCAGTACTTC.